Shown below are 17 T cell receptor beta chains from a single sample sequenced in a study of control samples from healthy donors and cancer patients. Profiled with immunoSEQ multiplex PCR; TCRdb holds only in-frame clones, not every one. The sample records 200,000 to 250,000 clones, around 94% being singletons. Sequencing was performed on blood. The receptors stem from a man aged 45 to 65 in good health.

In this sample, this clone turned up a few times. The gene calls are TRBV5-1 and TRBJ2-7, with TRBD2 identical over 8 bases. V gave up 5 bases and J gave up 1 base; unmatched junction bases: 11. Germline V gives CDR1 SGHRS, CDR2 YFSETQ. This CDR3 has 16 amino acids. CDR3 region: CASRLQSTSGSYEQYF. CDR3 coding DNA: TGCGCCAGCAGACTACAATCAACTAGCGGTTCCTACGAGCAGTACTTC.

The V gene is TRBV2, the J gene TRBJ2-5; tentatively, D is TRBD1 (7 bases). Trimming pared 6 bases from V and 12 bases from J, leaving 17 bases between. Germline V CDR1 and CDR2: SNHLY, FYNNEI. The CDR3 extends over 12 amino acids. The CDR3 loop is CASRVGGQTKYF. The CDR3 DNA sequence: TGTGCCAGCAGGGTCGGGGGACAGACGAAGTACTTC. Using reference TRBV2 and TRBJ2-5 for the parts outside the CDR3, the full variable domain is EPEVTQTPSHQVTQMGQEVILRCVPISNHLYFYWYRQILGQKVEFLVSFYNNEISEKSEIFDDQFSVERPDGSNFTLKIRSTKLEDSAMYFCASRVGGQTKYFGPGTRLLVL.

The V gene is TRBV5-6, the J gene TRBJ1-6; no clear D gene. CDR3 length: 15 residues. The V end lost 2 bases, the J end lost 7 bases, and 13 bases lay between the germline ends. Germline V gene lookup returns CDR1 SGHDT and CDR2 YYEEEE. In nucleotides, the CDR3 is TGTGCCAGCAGCTTATTGCCCGAGACGAATTCACCCCTCCACTTT. Translation: CASSLLPETNSPLHF.

The CDR3: CAWGSGTGGTEAFF. CDR3 nucleotide sequence: TGTGCCTGGGGATCCGGGACAGGGGGCACTGAAGCTTTCTTT. This chain links TRBV30 with TRBJ1-1, with 11 bases fitting TRBD1. The CDR3 has 14 residues. Germline assignment: CDR1 GTSNPN and CDR2 SVGIG (reference sequence). Trimming at V came to 5 bases and at J to 4 bases, leaving 6 bases not matched to a gene.

The chain couples TRBV19 to TRBJ2-4, with 7 bases identical to TRBD1. The CDR3 spans 14 residues. Trimming at V came to 6 bases and at J to 8 bases, leaving 10 bases not matched to a gene. In germline, CDR1 is LNHDA, CDR2 SQIVND (reference sequence). The CDR3 here is CASRMTGSSDIQYF. DNA of the CDR3: TGTGCCAGTAGGATGACAGGGTCTTCCGACATTCAGTACTTC.

The V gene is TRBV12-3 or TRBV12-4, the J gene TRBJ1-2; D is ambiguous. The V end was cut by 7 bases, the J end by 4 bases, with 10 bases between. This CDR3 comprises 12 residues. The CDR3 loop reads CASTLEGYGYTF. In nucleotides, the CDR3 is TGTGCCAGCACCCTGGAGGGCTATGGCTACACCTTC.

The chain carries TRBV19 and TRBJ1-6, with a possible D match to TRBD1 (6 bases). The CDR3 runs 14 residues. Trimming left V 6 bases short and J 8 bases short, with 14 bases between. Germline CDR1 reads LNHDA; CDR2 reads SQIVND (reference sequence). The CDR3 nucleotides are TGTGCCAGTAGGATACCGGGACATGATTCACCCCTCCACTTT. This encodes CASRIPGHDSPLHF.

The chain has TRBV30 and TRBJ1-1; no clear D gene. The germline V gene has CDR1 GTSNPN and CDR2 SVGIG (reference sequence). This CDR3 is 17 amino acids long. With 5 bases removed from V and 0 bases from J, the gap between germline ends came to 22 bases. The CDR3 spells CAWDFATQGGMNTEAFF. The CDR3 nucleotides read TGTGCCTGGGATTTCGCGACCCAAGGAGGGATGAACACTGAAGCTTTCTTT.

V is TRBV12-3 or TRBV12-4 and J is TRBJ1-1; D not resolved. V lost 7 bases and J lost 8, with 17 bases in between. CDR3 size: 13 residues. CDR3 residues: CASTKHSAFEAFF. The CDR3 nucleotides read TGTGCCAGCACTAAGCATTCGGCCTTCGAAGCTTTCTTT.

The CDR3 DNA is TGTGCCAGTAGTATAACGACAGGCCTGAACTATGGCTACACCTTC. It encodes CASSITTGLNYGYTF. The rearrangement uses TRBV19 and TRBJ1-2; D perhaps matches TRBD1 (6 bases). V lost 2 bases and J 2 bases, leaving 12 bases between the germline ends. The germline V gene encodes CDR1 LNHDA and CDR2 SQIVND (reference sequence). The CDR3 contains 15 residues.

The rearrangement links TRBV2 to TRBJ1-5, with 9 bases identical to TRBD1. This CDR3 contains 14 residues. The V and J ends lost 7 bases and 4 bases, in that order; junction bases with no gene match: 5. Looked up from germline, CDR1 is SNHLY and CDR2 is FYNNEI. The CDR3 sequence is CASNPDRGNQPQHF. The CDR3 DNA follows: TGTGCCAGCAATCCGGACAGGGGAAATCAGCCCCAGCATTTT.

The chain is built from TRBV9 and TRBJ2-7; 7 bases are a match to TRBD1. The CDR3 extends over 15 amino acids. J gave up 0 bases and V 0 bases, and 3 bases lay outside the gene matches. From germline, CDR1 is SGDLS and CDR2 YYNGEE. The CDR3, as DNA: TGTGCCAGCAGCGTAGGGACAGGCAGCTCCTACGAGCAGTACTTC. This sequence encodes CASSVGTGSSYEQYF.

In this sample, this clone turned up once. This chain links TRBV6-2 or TRBV6-3 with TRBJ1-5; D may be TRBD1 (6 bases). This CDR3 contains 14 residues. Germline V gives CDR1 MNHEY, CDR2 SVGEGT. Between the trimmed V and J ends, which lost 4 bases and 3 bases, there was a span of 10 bases. DNA for the CDR3: TGTGCCAGCAGTTCGACAGGAACCAATCAGCCCCAGCATTTT. This gives the protein CASSSTGTNQPQHF.

This clone was seen just once. The gene calls are TRBV6-6 and TRBJ1-2, with TRBD1 matching over 7 bases. Per germline, CDR1 MNHNY and CDR2 SVGAGI (reference sequence). This CDR3 has 14 residues. Unmatched junction bases numbered 7, after V lost 5 bases and J lost 4 bases. In DNA form, the CDR3 reads TGTGCCAGCAGTGCCTCCGGGACAGCCTATGGCTACACCTTC. Its translation: CASSASGTAYGYTF.

This sequence joins TRBV11-2 and TRBJ1-2; 9 bases are a match to TRBD1. With V trimmed by 5 bases and J by 5 bases, 3 bases remained unmatched. The germline gives CDR1 SGHAT, CDR2 FQNNGV. There are 13 residues in the CDR3. CDR3 protein: CASSQDRGYGYTF. The CDR3 DNA reads as TGTGCCAGCAGCCAGGACAGGGGTTATGGCTACACCTTC.

The V call is TRBV13, the J call TRBJ2-3, with D perhaps being TRBD1 or TRBD2 (5 bases each). The CDR3 covers 14 residues. Trimming pared 7 bases from V and 6 bases from J, leaving 17 bases between. CDR1 is PRHDT, CDR2 FYEKMQ, per germline (reference sequence). Here the CDR3 reads CASNLGGGTDTQYF. CDR3 in DNA: TGTGCCAGCAACTTGGGTGGGGGAACGGATACGCAGTATTTT.

The chain recombines TRBV5-4 with TRBJ1-2; D remains ambiguous. Trimming took off 2 bases at V and 1 base at J, with 3 bases between the two ends. From germline, CDR1 is SGHNT and CDR2 YYREEE (reference sequence). CDR3 size: 12 residues. CDR3 region: CASSLDNYGYTF. The CDR3, as DNA: TGTGCCAGCAGCTTAGATAACTATGGCTACACCTTC. The whole variable domain, remainder taken from reference TRBV5-4 and TRBJ1-2, is ETGVTQSPTHLIKTRGQQVTLRCSSQSGHNTVSWYQQALGQGPQFIFQYYREEENGRGNFPPRFSGLQFPNYSSELNVNALELDDSALYLCASSLDNYGYTFGSGTRLTVV.